This T cell receptor beta chain came from a study of chemoradiotherapy in HPV16-positive cancers. Data came from immunoSEQ multiplex PCR; TCRdb stores just in-frame clones and leaves some out. Of fewer than 20,000 clones listed, about four fifths are singletons. The V gene lost 0 bases and the J gene lost 7 bases, with 14 bases spanning the gap. CDR1 and CDR2 (germline): SGDLS, YYNGEE. The CDR3 runs to 15 residues. The sequence was obtained from a human donor with HPV-associated anogenital cancer. The sample here was taken from a patient who underwent chemoradiotherapy. The J gene is TRBJ2-1, the V gene TRBV9; a possible D gene is TRBD1 (6 bases). CDR3 sequence reads: CASSVELQGENEQFF. CDR3 DNA sequence: TGTGCCAGCAGCGTAGAACTACAGGGTGAAAATGAGCAGTTCTTC.